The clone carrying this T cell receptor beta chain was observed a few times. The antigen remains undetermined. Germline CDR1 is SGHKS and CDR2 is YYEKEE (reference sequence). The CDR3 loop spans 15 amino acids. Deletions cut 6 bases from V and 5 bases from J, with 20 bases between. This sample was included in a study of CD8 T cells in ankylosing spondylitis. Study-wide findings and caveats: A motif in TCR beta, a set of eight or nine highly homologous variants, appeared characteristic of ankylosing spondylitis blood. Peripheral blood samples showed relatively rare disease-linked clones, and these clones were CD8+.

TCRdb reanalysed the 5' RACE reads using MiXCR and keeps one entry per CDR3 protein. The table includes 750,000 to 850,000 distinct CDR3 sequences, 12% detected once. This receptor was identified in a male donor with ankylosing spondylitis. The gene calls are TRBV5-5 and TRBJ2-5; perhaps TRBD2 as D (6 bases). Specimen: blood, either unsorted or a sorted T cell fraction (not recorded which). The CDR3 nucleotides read TGTGCCAGCAACCTAATCCTGGCGGAGGGCGAGACCCAGTACTTC. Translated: CASNLILAEGETQYF.